The present T cell receptor beta chain was sequenced within a study of T cell repertoires in cytomegalovirus infection. Overall study: It was the public TCR beta signatures that indicated both CMV infection and matching HLA type.

J gave up 2 bases and V 5 bases, and 6 bases lay outside the gene matches. The length of the CDR3 is 14 residues. Per germline, CDR1 SGHTA and CDR2 FQGNSA. Study results and limitations: HLA-C-restricted TCR beta clonotypes specific for CMV led the ex vivo response.

This clonotype was counted many times. Its specificity is unknown. TCRdb passed the reads through MiXCR, listing each CDR3 protein once. The table has about 770,000 distinct CDR3 sequences, about 28% seen once; the top ten hold about an eighth. The clonotype was recovered from a human donor in good health (CMV status not recorded). Some clones in this sample may be carry-over from other donors' samples. The specimen comprised cultured CD8+ T cells from PBMCs, sampled from culture after CMV antigen stimulation. The chain joins TRBV7-2 to TRBJ2-7; 7 bases are shared with TRBD1. This chain's CDR3 is CASSPGTAPYEQYV. The CDR3 nucleotides read TGTGCCAGCAGCCCAGGGACAGCGCCCTACGAGCAGTACGTC.